The 2 T cell receptor beta chains listed next were all sequenced from one sample in a study of cytomegalovirus exposure and HLA in healthy donors (dated by TCRdb to 2016 to 2017). Libraries were made using the immunoSEQ multiplex PCR assay. The multiplex PCR relied on a mix of 60 forward primers for TCR Vbeta segments and 13 reverse primers for TCR Jbeta segments. In its TCRdb copy, this immuneACCESS table keeps in-frame sequences only and misses some clones. Where compared with another copy, unresolved V genes explain less than half of these, and the others have no known cause. The sample has approximately 93,000 clones on record, more than 55% of them singletons. Approximately 5.8% of the sample is taken by the ten largest. Sequencing was done on a sample of PBMCs. The receptor set was obtained from a boy aged 5 to 17 in good health and CMV-seropositive.

This clone was counted between two and nine times. V gene TRBV29-1 combines with J gene TRBJ2-7; tentative D call: TRBD1 (6 bases). The CDR3 is 11 residues long. V was pared by 6 bases and J by 6 bases, with 12 bases between. Per germline, CDR1 SQVTM and CDR2 ANQGSEA. CDR3 region: CSVRGNTEQYF. As DNA, the CDR3 is TGCAGCGTCAGGGGTAACACCGAGCAGTACTTC.

Here the CDR3 reads CATHIGGPLWVGTEAFF. CDR3 bases: TGTGCCACCCACATCGGGGGGCCGCTTTGGGTGGGCACTGAAGCTTTCTTT. The rearrangement uses TRBV27 and TRBJ1-1; TRBD1 is a possible D gene (6 bases). The CDR3 consists of 17 residues. Trimming left V 10 bases short and J 4 bases short, with 28 bases between. Per the germline V gene, CDR1 is MNHEY and CDR2 is SMNVEV (reference sequence).